This TCR beta chain was recovered during a study of CD8+ T cells in alopecia areata. CDR1 and CDR2 (germline): ENHRY, SYGVKD. The CDR3 has 13 residues. Points from the study as a whole: Researchers reported that TCR sharing among patients proved less clear than in mice, possibly HLA-linked.

Treatment defined: oral pan-JAK inhibitor, 5-10 mg twice daily. With regard to this clone: Its antigen is currently unknown. The junction shows a germline mismatch at one end, possibly a read error.

Extraction of RNA preceded its reverse transcription into cDNA, which served as the sequencing template. Using immunoSEQ multiplex PCR, the repertoire was profiled, and TCRdb retains in-frame clones only, with some absent. The sample holds 93,000 or so clones; 85% to 90% are singletons and the top ten take approximately 10%. The sample in question was CD8+ T cells sorted from blood, obtained around week 30, from a patient treated with tofacitinib. The clonotype comes from a human donor with alopecia areata. V usage is TRBV10-3 and J usage is TRBJ2-2, with TRBD2 as a possible D gene (5 bases). The CDR3 region is CAISEMGTGELVF. In DNA form, the CDR3 reads TGTGCCATCAGTGAGATGGGAACCGGGGAGCTGGTTTTT.